This T cell receptor beta chain stems from a study of CD8+ T cells in alopecia areata. Overall study context: At a dose of 5 to 10 mg twice daily, oral tofacitinib was given to treated patients. Patients took tofacitinib for 6 to 18 months, followed by 6 drug-free months.

This CDR3 contains 14 residues. Germline V gene sequence: CDR1 KGHSH, CDR2 LQKENI. V shed 6 bases and J shed 2 bases, with 11 bases lying between them. Extraction and reverse transcription of RNA yielded cDNA as the sequencing template. Sequenced by immunoSEQ multiplex PCR; TCRdb stores in-frame clones only, minus some. The data hold under 6,500 clones, with around 69% observed a single time. For this clone: Its specificity is not known.

As to treatment: oral pan-JAK inhibitor, 5-10 mg twice daily. Obtained from alopecia areata patients were lesional scalp punch biopsies along with peripheral blood. Overall study findings and caveats: During tofacitinib treatment, many expanded lesional clones remained in scalp and blood.

The J gene is TRBJ1-5, the V gene TRBV18; D remains unclear. The source is a human donor with alopecia areata. This specimen consisted of skin, obtained at week 24, from a patient treated with tofacitinib. The DNA for the CDR3 is TGTGCCAGCTCCGGCGGGTTTGGCAATCAGCCCCAGCATTTT. Protein: CASSGGFGNQPQHF.